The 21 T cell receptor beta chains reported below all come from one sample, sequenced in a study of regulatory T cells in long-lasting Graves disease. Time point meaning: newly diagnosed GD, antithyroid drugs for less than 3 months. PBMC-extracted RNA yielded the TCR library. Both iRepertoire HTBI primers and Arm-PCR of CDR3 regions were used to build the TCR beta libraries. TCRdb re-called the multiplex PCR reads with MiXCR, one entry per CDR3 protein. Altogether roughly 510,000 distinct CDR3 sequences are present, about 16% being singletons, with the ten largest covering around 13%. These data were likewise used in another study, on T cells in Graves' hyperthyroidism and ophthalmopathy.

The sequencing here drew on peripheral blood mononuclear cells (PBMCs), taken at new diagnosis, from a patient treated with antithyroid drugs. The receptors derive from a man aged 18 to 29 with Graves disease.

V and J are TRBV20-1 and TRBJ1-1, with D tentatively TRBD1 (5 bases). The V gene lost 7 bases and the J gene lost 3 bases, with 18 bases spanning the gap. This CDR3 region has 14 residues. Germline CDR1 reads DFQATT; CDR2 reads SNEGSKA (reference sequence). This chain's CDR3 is CSEGRLGGDTEAFF. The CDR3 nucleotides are TGCAGTGAAGGCAGATTGGGGGGTGACACTGAAGCTTTCTTT.

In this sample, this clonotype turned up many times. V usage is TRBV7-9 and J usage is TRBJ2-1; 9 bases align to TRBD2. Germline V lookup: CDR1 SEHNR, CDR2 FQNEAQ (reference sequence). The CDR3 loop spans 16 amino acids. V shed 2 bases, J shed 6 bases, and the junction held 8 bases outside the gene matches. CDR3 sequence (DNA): TGTGCCAGCAGCTTACTGGGACTAGCTTATGGCAATGAGCAGTTCTTC. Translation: CASSLLGLAYGNEQFF.

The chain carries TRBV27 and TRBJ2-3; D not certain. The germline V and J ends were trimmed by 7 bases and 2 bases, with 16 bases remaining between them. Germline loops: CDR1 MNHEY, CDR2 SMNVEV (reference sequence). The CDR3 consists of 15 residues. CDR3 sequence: CASTSVGLLTDTQYF. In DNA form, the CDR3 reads TGTGCCAGCACCTCGGTCGGGCTTCTCACAGATACGCAGTATTTT.

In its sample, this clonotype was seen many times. For the CDR3, the DNA is TGCAGTGCTAGAGACGTACAGCGGGGCACTGAAGCTTTCTTT. Its protein product is CSARDVQRGTEAFF. The chain has TRBV20-1 and TRBJ1-1, with unresolved D. Germline CDR1 is DFQATT and CDR2 is SNEGSKA (reference sequence). The CDR3 loop spans 14 amino acids. Trimming cost V 0 bases and J 4 bases, with 12 bases left between them.

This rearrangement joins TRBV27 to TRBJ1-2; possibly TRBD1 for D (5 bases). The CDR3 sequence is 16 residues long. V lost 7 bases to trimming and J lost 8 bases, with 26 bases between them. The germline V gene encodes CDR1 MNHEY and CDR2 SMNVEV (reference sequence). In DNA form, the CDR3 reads TGTGCCAGCACCCCGGTAGCGGGACGGTCCTTAAGGGGCTACACCTTC. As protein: CASTPVAGRSLRGYTF.

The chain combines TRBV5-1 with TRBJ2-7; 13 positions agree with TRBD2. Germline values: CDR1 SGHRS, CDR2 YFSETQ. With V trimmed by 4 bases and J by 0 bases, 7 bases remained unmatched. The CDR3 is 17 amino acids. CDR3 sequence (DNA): TGCGCCAGCAGCACCGGGACTAGCGGGAAAAACTCCTACGAGCAGTACTTC. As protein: CASSTGTSGKNSYEQYF.

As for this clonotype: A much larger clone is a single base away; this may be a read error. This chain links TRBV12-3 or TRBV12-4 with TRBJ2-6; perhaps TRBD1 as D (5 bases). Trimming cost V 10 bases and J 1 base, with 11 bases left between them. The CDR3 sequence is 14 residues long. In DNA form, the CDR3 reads TGTGCCAACAGCAGGGTTTCTGGGGCCAACGTCCTGACTTTC. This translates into CANSRVSGANVLTF.

CDR3 loop: CASSWTIRGAAFEKLFF. The CDR3 DNA is TGTGCCAGCAGCTGGACGATACGGGGGGCAGCTTTTGAAAAACTGTTTTTT. The chain is built from TRBV7-9 and TRBJ1-4, with D possibly TRBD1 on 6 matching bases. Germline V gene lookup returns CDR1 SEHNR and CDR2 FQNEAQ (reference sequence). The CDR3 loop spans 17 amino acids. V gave up 4 bases and J gave up 7 bases, with 22 bases separating them.

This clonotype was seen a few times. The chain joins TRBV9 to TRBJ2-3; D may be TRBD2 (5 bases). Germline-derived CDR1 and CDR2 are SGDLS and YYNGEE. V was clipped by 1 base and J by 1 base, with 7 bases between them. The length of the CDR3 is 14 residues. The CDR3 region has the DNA TGTGCCAGCAGCGTAAACGGGGGCACAGATACGCAGTATTTT. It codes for CASSVNGGTDTQYF.

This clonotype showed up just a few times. The CDR3 region has the DNA TGCAGTGCTAGGGAGGGACGGGGGTCACCCCTCCACTTT. It encodes CSAREGRGSPLHF. The J gene is TRBJ1-6, the V gene TRBV20-1, with a weak D call TRBD1 (5 bases). The CDR3 covers 13 residues. Germline lookup yields CDR1 DFQATT and CDR2 SNEGSKA (reference sequence). Trimming removed 3 bases at V and 10 bases at J, with 13 bases between.

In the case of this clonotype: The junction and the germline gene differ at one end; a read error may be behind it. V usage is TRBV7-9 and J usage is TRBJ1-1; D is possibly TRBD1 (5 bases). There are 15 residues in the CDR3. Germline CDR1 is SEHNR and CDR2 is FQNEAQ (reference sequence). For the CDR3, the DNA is TGTGCCAGCAGCTTTGGGGCAGGCCCGCGCACTGAAGCTTCCTTT. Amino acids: CASSFGAGPRTEASF. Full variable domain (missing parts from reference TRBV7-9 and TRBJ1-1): DTGVSQNPRHKITKRGQNVTFRCDPISEHNRLYWYRQTLGQGPEFLTYFQNEAQLEKSRLLSDRFSAERPKGSFSTLEIQRTEQGDSAMYLCASSFGAGPRTEASFGQGTRLTVV.

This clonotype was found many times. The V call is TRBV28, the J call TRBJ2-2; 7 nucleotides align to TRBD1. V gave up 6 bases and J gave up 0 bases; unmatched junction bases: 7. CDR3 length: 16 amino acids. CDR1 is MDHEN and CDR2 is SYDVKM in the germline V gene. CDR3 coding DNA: TGTGCCAGCAGCATAGGGACAGTTACGAACACCGGGGAGCTGTTTTTT. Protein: CASSIGTVTNTGELFF.

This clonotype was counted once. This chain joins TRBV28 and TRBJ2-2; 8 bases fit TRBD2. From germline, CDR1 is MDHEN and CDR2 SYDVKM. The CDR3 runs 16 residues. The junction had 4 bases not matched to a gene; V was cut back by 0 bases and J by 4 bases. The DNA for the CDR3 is TGTGCCAGCAGTTTATGGGGACTAGTCTCCACCGGGGAGCTGTTTTTT. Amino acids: CASSLWGLVSTGELFF.

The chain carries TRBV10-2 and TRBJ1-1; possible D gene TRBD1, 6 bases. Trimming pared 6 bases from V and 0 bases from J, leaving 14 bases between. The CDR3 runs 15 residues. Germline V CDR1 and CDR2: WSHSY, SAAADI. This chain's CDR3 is CASRETGYLNTEAFF. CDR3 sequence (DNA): TGCGCCAGCAGGGAAACAGGGTATTTGAACACTGAAGCTTTCTTT.

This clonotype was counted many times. The CDR3 is CAGLVTGVNTEAFF. CDR3 bases: TGTGCCGGGTTAGTGACAGGAGTGAACACTGAAGCTTTCTTT. The rearrangement links TRBV7-9 to TRBJ1-1, with D maybe TRBD1 (6 bases). Germline loops: CDR1 SEHNR, CDR2 FQNEAQ (reference sequence). Trimming took 11 bases from V and 0 from J, leaving 16 bases between them. CDR3 length: 14 amino acids.

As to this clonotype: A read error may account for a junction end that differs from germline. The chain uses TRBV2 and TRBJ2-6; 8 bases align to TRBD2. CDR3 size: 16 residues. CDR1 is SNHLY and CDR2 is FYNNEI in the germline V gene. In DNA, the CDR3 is TGTGCCAGCAGCGGGACTAGGATCCCTGGGTCCAACGTCCTGACTTTC. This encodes CASSGTRIPGSNVLTF.

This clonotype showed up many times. For the CDR3, the DNA is TGTGCCAGCAGCCAATGGAGGGGGGGGAACACTGAAGCTTTCTTT. It codes for CASSQWRGGNTEAFF. The gene calls are TRBV3-1 and TRBJ1-1, with a weak D call TRBD1 (6 bases). Germline V CDR1 and CDR2: LGHDT, YNNKEL (reference sequence). CDR3 length: 15 amino acids. Trimming removed 2 bases from V and 1 base from J, with 11 bases in between.

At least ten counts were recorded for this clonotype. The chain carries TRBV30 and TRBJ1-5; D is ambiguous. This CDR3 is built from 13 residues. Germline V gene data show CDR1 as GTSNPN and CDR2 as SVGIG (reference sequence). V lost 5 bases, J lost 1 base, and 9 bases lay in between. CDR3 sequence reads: CAWGRGSNQPQHF. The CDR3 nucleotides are TGTGCCTGGGGTAGAGGCAGCAATCAGCCCCAGCATTTT.

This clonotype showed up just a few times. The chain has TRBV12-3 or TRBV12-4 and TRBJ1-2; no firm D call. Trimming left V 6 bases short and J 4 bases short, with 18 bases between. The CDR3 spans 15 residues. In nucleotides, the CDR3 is TGTGCCAGCAGCTCCCCCTTGACCGGGCGCTATGGCTACACCTTC. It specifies CASSSPLTGRYGYTF.

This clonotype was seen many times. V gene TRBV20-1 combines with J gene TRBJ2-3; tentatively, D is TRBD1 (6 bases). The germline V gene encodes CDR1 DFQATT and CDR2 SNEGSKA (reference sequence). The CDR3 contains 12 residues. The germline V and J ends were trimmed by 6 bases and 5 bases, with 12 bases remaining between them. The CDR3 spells CSAIQGGDTQYF. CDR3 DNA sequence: TGCAGTGCCATCCAAGGGGGAGATACGCAGTATTTT.

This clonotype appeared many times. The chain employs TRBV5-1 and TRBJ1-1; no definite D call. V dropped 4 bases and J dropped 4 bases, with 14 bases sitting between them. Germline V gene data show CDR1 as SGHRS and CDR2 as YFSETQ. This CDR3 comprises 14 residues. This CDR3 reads CASSPQGTGTEAFF. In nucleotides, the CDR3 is TGCGCCAGCAGCCCCCAAGGTACGGGCACTGAAGCTTTCTTT.